This entry features one TCR beta chain sequence. Antigen specificity is unknown. The source of the sample is a study of PD-1 blockade in classical Hodgkin lymphoma. Broader study findings: Nivolumab initiation under 1 year post-ASCT meant exclusion. Whereas CD4+ TCR diversity had risen significantly by C4D1, CD8+ TCR diversity had not. Patients with a complete response exhibited baseline diversity comparable to newly diagnosed patients.

All the patients suffered relapse after autologous stem cell transplantation, and brentuximab vedotin exposure differed. The CDR3 consists of 14 residues. V was cut by 2 bases and J by 6 bases, with 13 bases left in between. Germline CDR1 and CDR2: LGHNA and YSLEER. The table came from immunoSEQ multiplex PCR; TCRdb's copy has only in-frame clones and leaves some out. Among tens of thousands of clones listed, around 77% were seen once. This receptor was identified in a human donor with classical Hodgkin lymphoma. Here the sequenced sample was peripheral blood mononuclear cells (PBMCs), taken before the second cycle of nivolumab. The rearrangement links TRBV4-3 to TRBJ1-2; no reliable D call. CDR3 amino acids: CASSQTPGLDGYTF. In nucleotides, the CDR3 is TGCGCCAGCAGCCAAACTCCTGGGTTGGATGGCTACACCTTC.